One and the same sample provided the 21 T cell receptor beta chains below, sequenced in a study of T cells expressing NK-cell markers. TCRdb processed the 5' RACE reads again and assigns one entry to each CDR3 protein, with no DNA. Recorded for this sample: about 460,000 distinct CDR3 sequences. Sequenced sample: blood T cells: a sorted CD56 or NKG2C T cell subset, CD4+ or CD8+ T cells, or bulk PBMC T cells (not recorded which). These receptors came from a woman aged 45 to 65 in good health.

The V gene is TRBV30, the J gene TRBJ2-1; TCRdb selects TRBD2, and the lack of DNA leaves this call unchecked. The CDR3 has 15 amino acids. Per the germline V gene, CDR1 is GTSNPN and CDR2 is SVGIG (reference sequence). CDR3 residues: CACSSGLRAYNEQFF.

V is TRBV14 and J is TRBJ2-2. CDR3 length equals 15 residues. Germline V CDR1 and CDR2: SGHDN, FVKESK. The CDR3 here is CASSQVVTRTGELFF.

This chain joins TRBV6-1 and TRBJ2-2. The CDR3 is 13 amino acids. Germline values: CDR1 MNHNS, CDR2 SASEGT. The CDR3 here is CASATRFTGELFF.

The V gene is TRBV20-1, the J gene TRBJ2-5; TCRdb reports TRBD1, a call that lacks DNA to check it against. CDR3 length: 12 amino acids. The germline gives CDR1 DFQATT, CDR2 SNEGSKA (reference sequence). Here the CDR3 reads CSAPGPEETQYF.

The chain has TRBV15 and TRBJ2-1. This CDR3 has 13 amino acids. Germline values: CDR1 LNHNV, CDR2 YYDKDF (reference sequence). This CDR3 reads CATSRASYNEQFF.

CDR3 loop: CASSLPRTANSNQPQHF. V is TRBV7-8 and J is TRBJ1-5; TCRdb proposes TRBD1, but this gene call is untestable without DNA. Germline V gives CDR1 SGHVS, CDR2 FQNEAQ. This CDR3 contains 17 residues. Full variable domain (rest looked up from reference TRBV7-8 and TRBJ1-5): GAGVSQSPRYKVAKRGQDVALRCDPISGHVSLFWYQQALGQGPEFLTYFQNEAQLDKSGLPSDRFFAERPEGSVSTLKIQRTQQEDSAVYLCASSLPRTANSNQPQHFGDGTRLSIL.

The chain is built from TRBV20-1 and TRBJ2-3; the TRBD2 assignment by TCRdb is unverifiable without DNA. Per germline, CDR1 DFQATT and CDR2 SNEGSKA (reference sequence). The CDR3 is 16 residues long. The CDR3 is CSAKPIGGSIADTQYF.

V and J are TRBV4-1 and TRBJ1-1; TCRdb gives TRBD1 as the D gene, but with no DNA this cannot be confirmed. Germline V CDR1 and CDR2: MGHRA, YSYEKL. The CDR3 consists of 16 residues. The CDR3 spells CASSQGQDRAVTEAFF.

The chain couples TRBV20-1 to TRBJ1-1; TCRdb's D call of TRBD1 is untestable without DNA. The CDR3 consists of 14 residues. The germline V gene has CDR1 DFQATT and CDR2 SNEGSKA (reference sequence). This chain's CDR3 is CSAHDREGSSEAFF.

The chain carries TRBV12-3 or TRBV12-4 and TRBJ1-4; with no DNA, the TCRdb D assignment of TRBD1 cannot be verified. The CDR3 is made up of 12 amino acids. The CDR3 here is CASSTRLEKLFF.

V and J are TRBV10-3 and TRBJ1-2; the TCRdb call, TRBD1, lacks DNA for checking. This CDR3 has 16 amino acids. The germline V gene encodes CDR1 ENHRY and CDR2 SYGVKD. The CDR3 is CAIRPSTGKLDYGYTF.

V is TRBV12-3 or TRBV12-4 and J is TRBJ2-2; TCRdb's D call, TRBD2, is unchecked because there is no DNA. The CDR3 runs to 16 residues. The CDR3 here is CASNTGTSGRARELFF.

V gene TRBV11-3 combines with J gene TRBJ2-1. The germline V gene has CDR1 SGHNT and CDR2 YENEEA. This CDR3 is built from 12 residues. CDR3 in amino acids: CASSPVSHEQFF. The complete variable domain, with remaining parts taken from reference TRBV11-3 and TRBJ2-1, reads EAGVVQSPRYKIIEKKQPVAFWCNPISGHNTLYWYLQNLGQGPELLIRYENEEAVDDSQLPKDRFSAERLKGVDSTLKIQPAELGDSAVYLCASSPVSHEQFFGPGTRLTVL.

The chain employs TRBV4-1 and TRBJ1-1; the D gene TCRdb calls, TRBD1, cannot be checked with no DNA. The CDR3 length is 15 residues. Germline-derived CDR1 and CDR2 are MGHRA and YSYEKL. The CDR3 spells CASSQVPGRSTEAFF.

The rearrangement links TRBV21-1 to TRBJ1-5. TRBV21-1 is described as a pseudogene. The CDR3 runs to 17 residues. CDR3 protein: CATRRPPYTRGNQPQHF.

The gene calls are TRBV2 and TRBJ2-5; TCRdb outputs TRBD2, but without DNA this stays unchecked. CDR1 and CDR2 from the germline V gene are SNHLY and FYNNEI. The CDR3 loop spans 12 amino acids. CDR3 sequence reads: CASQGLVETQYF.

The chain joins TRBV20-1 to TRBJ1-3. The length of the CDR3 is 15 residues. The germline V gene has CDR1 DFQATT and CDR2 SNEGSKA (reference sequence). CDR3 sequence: CSARDAGISGNTIYF.

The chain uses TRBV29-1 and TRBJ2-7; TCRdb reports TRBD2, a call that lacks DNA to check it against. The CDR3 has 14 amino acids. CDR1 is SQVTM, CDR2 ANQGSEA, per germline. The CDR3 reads CSVTPFPLVDEQYF.

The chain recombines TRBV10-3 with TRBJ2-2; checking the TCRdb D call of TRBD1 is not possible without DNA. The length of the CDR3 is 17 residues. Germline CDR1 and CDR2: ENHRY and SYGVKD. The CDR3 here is CAISVSPRELNTGELFF.

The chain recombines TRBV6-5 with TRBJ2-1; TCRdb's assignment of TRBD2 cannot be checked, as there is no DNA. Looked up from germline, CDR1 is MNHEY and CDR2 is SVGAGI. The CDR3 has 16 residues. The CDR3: CASSFSSGQAGNEQFF.

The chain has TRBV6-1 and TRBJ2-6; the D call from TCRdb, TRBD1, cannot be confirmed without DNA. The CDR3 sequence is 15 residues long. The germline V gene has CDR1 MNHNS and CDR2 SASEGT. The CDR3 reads CASFAGNNGANVLTF.